Below, 22 T cell receptor beta chains from the same sample are listed, as sequenced in a study of neurological immune-mediated disorders. TCRdb fed the 5' RACE reads into MiXCR, producing one record per CDR3 protein. The sample lists about 48,000 distinct CDR3 sequences, approximately 6.2% occurring once. The sequencing sample was made of CD4+ T cells from blood. The receptors come from a woman aged 18 to 35 with multiple sclerosis.

This clonotype was seen at least ten times. The CDR3 spells CASSLRGRGLNTEAFF. Here the CDR3 DNA reads TGTGCCAGCAGCCTCCGTGGCAGGGGGCTGAACACTGAAGCTTTCTTT. V is TRBV11-2 and J is TRBJ1-1, with 8 bases aligning to TRBD1. This CDR3 is 16 amino acids long. V gave up 5 bases and J gave up 0 bases; unmatched junction bases: 8. Germline CDR1 reads SGHAT; CDR2 reads FQNNGV.

This clonotype has ten or more counts. The chain joins TRBV7-9 to TRBJ2-7, with D tentatively TRBD1 (6 bases). V lost 5 bases, J lost 1 base, and 18 bases lay in between. The CDR3 runs to 16 residues. The germline V gene encodes CDR1 SEHNR and CDR2 FQNEAQ (reference sequence). The CDR3 DNA sequence: TGTGCCAGCAGCGCCATGGGGGCGGAAAGGTCCTACGAGCAGTACGTC. Its translation: CASSAMGAERSYEQYV.

This clonotype has a count of ten or more. The chain carries TRBV28 and TRBJ2-3; either TRBD1 or TRBD2 may supply D (5 bases each). The length of the CDR3 is 15 residues. Germline CDR1 reads MDHEN; CDR2 reads SYDVKM. V dropped 7 bases and J dropped 2 bases, with 16 bases sitting between them. CDR3 in DNA: TGTGCCAGCACCCGAGAGGGGCGCTCCACAGATACGCAGTATTTT. It specifies CASTREGRSTDTQYF.

This clonotype was observed many times. This chain uses TRBV7-2 with TRBJ2-7; 7 nucleotides align to TRBD1. Germline V gene lookup returns CDR1 SGHTA and CDR2 FQGNSA. The trim removed 1 base at V and 3 bases at J, leaving 3 bases unmatched. This CDR3 is built from 14 residues. The CDR3 sequence is CASSLVRDSYEQYV. The CDR3 coding sequence is TGTGCCAGCAGCTTAGTCCGGGACAGCTACGAGCAGTACGTC.

This clonotype has a count of ten or more. The gene calls are TRBV7-6 and TRBJ2-7; TRBD2 matches 13 bases. V lost 3 bases, J lost 3 bases, and 5 bases stayed unmatched. Germline V gene data show CDR1 as SGHVS and CDR2 as FNYEAQ. The CDR3 runs to 16 residues. The CDR3 sequence is CASSFGTSGADYEQYF. CDR3 sequence (DNA): TGTGCCAGCAGCTTTGGGACTAGCGGGGCTGACTACGAGCAGTACTTC.

This clonotype has a count of ten or more. In DNA form, the CDR3 reads TGTGCCAGCAGCTTATCGGGTACAGGGGGTTGGGGCTACACCTTC. It specifies CASSLSGTGGWGYTF. V is TRBV11-2 and J is TRBJ1-2; 8 bases map to TRBD1. Germline trimming cut 2 bases from V and 8 bases from J; bases unmatched to any gene: 10. The CDR3 length is 15 residues. Per germline, CDR1 SGHAT and CDR2 FQNNGV. The full variable domain, completed using reference TRBV11-2 and TRBJ1-2, is EAGVAQSPRYKIIEKRQSVAFWCNPISGHATLYWYQQILGQGPKLLIQFQNNGVVDDSQLPKDRFSAERLKGVDSTLKIQPAKLEDSAVYLCASSLSGTGGWGYTFGSGTRLTVV.

At least ten counts were recorded for this clonotype. The chain uses TRBV20-1 and TRBJ1-2, with 8 bases fitting TRBD1. The CDR3 loop spans 14 amino acids. Trimming took 1 base from V and 7 from J; bases not matched to a gene: 8. CDR1 is DFQATT, CDR2 SNEGSKA, per germline (reference sequence). This CDR3 reads CSARAGQGRSGYTF. The CDR3 DNA is TGCAGTGCTAGAGCTGGACAGGGACGAAGTGGCTACACCTTC.

At least ten counts were recorded for this clonotype. The rearrangement joins TRBV7-9 to TRBJ2-7; no firm D call. V lost 1 base and J 9 bases, leaving 10 bases between the germline ends. The V gene's germline CDR1 is SEHNR and CDR2 FQNEAQ (reference sequence). This CDR3 contains 12 residues. Here the CDR3 reads CASSLGIGGQYV. Written as DNA, the CDR3 is TGTGCCAGCAGCTTAGGGATCGGTGGGCAGTACGTC.

This clonotype was recorded many times. The chain carries TRBV9 and TRBJ2-2, with 8 bases matching TRBD1. The CDR3 covers 15 residues. Trimming cost V 5 bases and J 6 bases; bases outside gene matches: 9. Germline CDR1 SGDLS, CDR2 YYNGEE. The CDR3 loop is CASRETTGAPGELFF. The CDR3 region has the DNA TGTGCCAGCAGGGAAACGACAGGGGCCCCCGGGGAGCTGTTTTTT.

This clonotype showed up just a few times. This chain connects TRBV7-2 to TRBJ1-6; 8 bases are a match to TRBD1. Germline loops: CDR1 SGHTA, CDR2 FQGNSA. Germline trimming cut 5 bases from V and 7 bases from J; bases unmatched to any gene: 4. The CDR3 is 14 amino acids. The CDR3 sequence: CASSAWTGNSPLHF. In nucleotides, the CDR3 is TGTGCCAGCAGCGCATGGACAGGGAATTCACCCCTCCACTTT.

There are many counts of this clonotype. V gene TRBV20-1 combines with J gene TRBJ2-5; no reliable D call. CDR3 length: 11 residues. Trimming cost V 8 bases and J 5 bases, with 12 bases left between them. The germline CDR1 and CDR2 sequences are DFQATT and SNEGSKA (reference sequence). CDR3 coding DNA: TGCAGTCACCTCCTCGCGGAGACCCAGTACTTC. It encodes CSHLLAETQYF.

This clonotype has a count of ten or more. An end of the junction differs from the germline gene, which may be a read error. This rearrangement joins TRBV14 to TRBJ2-7; no clear D gene. The CDR3 runs 13 residues. The germline V gene encodes CDR1 SGHDN and CDR2 FVKESK. CDR3: CASSQEGFRTVRF. CDR3 DNA sequence: TGTGCCAGCAGCCAAGAAGGATTCAGAACAGTGCGTTTC.

In this sample, this clonotype turned up many times. This chain uses TRBV10-3 with TRBJ2-5, with 10 bases identical to TRBD1. Trimming removed 5 bases from V and 5 bases from J; junction bases left unmatched: 5. The germline gives CDR1 ENHRY, CDR2 SYGVKD. The CDR3 contains 14 residues. The CDR3 region has the DNA TGTGCCATCAGTAAGACAGGGGGCGAGGAGACCCAGTACTTC. Encoded protein: CAISKTGGEETQYF.

The rearrangement uses TRBV29-1 and TRBJ1-3, with D uncertain. CDR1 SQVTM and CDR2 ANQGSEA come from the germline V gene. V lost 2 bases and J 7 bases, leaving 12 bases between the germline ends. The CDR3 is 13 amino acids. The CDR3 sequence is CSVEFGITNTIYF. The CDR3 region has the DNA TGCAGCGTTGAATTTGGAATAACGAACACCATATATTTT. Complete variable domain (other parts from reference TRBV29-1 and TRBJ1-3): SAVISQKPSRDICQRGTSLTIQCQVDSQVTMMFWYRQQPGQSLTLIATANQGSEATYESGFVIDKFPISRPNLTFSTLTVSNMSPEDSSIYLCSVEFGITNTIYFGEGSWLTVV.

This clonotype occurred many times. The chain combines TRBV7-9 with TRBJ1-2, with D unresolved. Germline V lookup: CDR1 SEHNR, CDR2 FQNEAQ (reference sequence). Trimming took off 2 bases at V and 4 bases at J, with 14 bases between the two ends. The CDR3 totals 15 residues. The CDR3 loop reads CASSLSAGISYGYTF. The DNA of the CDR3 is TGTGCCAGCAGCTTATCGGCAGGAATTAGCTATGGCTACACCTTC.

The CDR3 here is CASSQGMVAGEQYF. Written as DNA, the CDR3 is TGTGCCAGCAGCCAAGGGATGGTAGCGGGCGAGCAGTACTTC. This chain uses TRBV16 with TRBJ2-7, with 7 bases lining up with TRBD2. Per the germline V gene, CDR1 is KGHSY and CDR2 is FQNENV. The CDR3 sequence is 14 residues long. V shed 2 bases, J shed 6 bases, and the junction held 7 bases outside the gene matches.

This clonotype was recorded at least ten times. This rearrangement joins TRBV20-1 to TRBJ2-7, with D perhaps TRBD1 (6 bases). Trimming removed 4 bases from V and 6 bases from J, with 22 bases in between. The germline V gene encodes CDR1 DFQATT and CDR2 SNEGSKA (reference sequence). The CDR3 length is 15 residues. The CDR3 is CSAKDPQGKLSEQYF. The CDR3 DNA sequence: TGCAGTGCTAAGGACCCCCAGGGGAAGCTCTCCGAGCAGTACTTC.

This clonotype was observed at least ten times. DNA of the CDR3: TGCAGCGTGGGGGGGGCCCTTAGCGGGCGCACCGGGGAGCTGTTTTTT. It is translated as CSVGGALSGRTGELFF. J is TRBJ2-2 and V is TRBV29-1, with a weak D call TRBD2 (7 bases). Trimming cost V 6 bases and J 4 bases, with 21 bases left between them. CDR1 is SQVTM, CDR2 ANQGSEA, per germline. The CDR3 runs to 16 residues.

This clonotype was observed at least ten times. V is TRBV10-3 and J is TRBJ2-7, with D maybe TRBD1 (6 bases). V gave up 6 bases and J gave up 1 base, with 16 bases separating them. This CDR3 is 15 amino acids long. The germline V gene has CDR1 ENHRY and CDR2 SYGVKD. The CDR3 DNA follows: TGTGCCATCAGCAAATCCACAGGGAGATCCTACGAGCAGTACGTC. Encoded protein: CAISKSTGRSYEQYV.

This clonotype has a count of ten or more. This chain connects TRBV20-1 to TRBJ1-6; TRBD1 is a possible D gene (5 bases). Germline loops: CDR1 DFQATT, CDR2 SNEGSKA (reference sequence). This CDR3 contains 16 residues. V was clipped by 6 bases and J by 5 bases, with 20 bases between them. The CDR3 is CSALGQALDNNSPLHF. The CDR3 DNA follows: TGCAGTGCCTTGGGGCAGGCGCTAGATAATAATTCACCCCTCCACTTT.

This clonotype was found many times. The chain is built from TRBV6-1 and TRBJ2-7; D may match TRBD1 or TRBD2 (5 bases each). Trimming cost V 8 bases and J 6 bases, with 14 bases left between them. This CDR3 comprises 12 residues. CDR1 and CDR2 from the germline V gene are MNHNS and SASEGT. CDR3 in DNA: TGTGCCAGCTCACTCGGGGACGGCGAGCAGTACGTC. It translates to CASSLGDGEQYV.

There are many counts of this clonotype. The chain employs TRBV24-1 and TRBJ1-6; the D is unclear. V lost 1 base and J lost 2, with 5 bases in between. The CDR3 has 15 residues. CDR1 KGHDR and CDR2 SFDVKD come from the germline V gene. CDR3 protein: CATSDLGTYNSPLHF. Written as DNA, the CDR3 is TGTGCCACCAGTGATTTAGGGACCTATAATTCACCCCTCCACTTT.